The present TCR beta chain was sequenced within a study of Graves' ophthalmopathy and Graves' hyperthyroidism. This clonotype occurred a few times. The CDR3 spans 15 residues. The V end lost 7 bases, the J end lost 14 bases, and 24 bases lay between the germline ends. In germline, CDR1 is MNHNS, CDR2 SASEGT. From RNA, the CDR3 regions of TCR beta chains were amplified and sequenced. The workflow started with a first-round RT-PCR run with HTBI primers and then moved on to a second-round multiplex PCR. TCRdb re-called the multiplex PCR reads with MiXCR, one entry per CDR3 protein. The sample shows hundreds of thousands of distinct CDR3 sequences, about a fifth of them seen only once.

This sequence joins TRBV6-1 and TRBJ1-6; D possibly corresponds to TRBD1 (5 bases). This receptor was identified in a woman between 18 and 29 years old with stable Graves' hyperthyroidism. Some clones in this sample may be carry-over from other donors' samples. The specimen sequenced was peripheral blood. CDR3 amino acids: CASTGAGRDLGSLHF. The CDR3 region has the DNA TGTGCCAGCACAGGAGCGGGACGGGACCTAGGATCCCTCCACTTT.